A single sample is the source of the 25 T cell receptor beta chains below, sequenced in a study of T cells in Graves' hyperthyroidism and ophthalmopathy. Amplification of TCR beta CDR3 regions used RNA as the template. The TCR CDR3 was amplified in a first-round RT-PCR using the HTBI primer set. TCRdb independently ran MiXCR on the multiplex PCR reads; one entry per CDR3 protein. This sample has around 300,000 distinct CDR3 sequences, with approximately 15% found just once. The sample comprised blood. These TCRs come from a woman younger than 45 with Graves' hyperthyroidism.

This clonotype came up a few times. V and J are TRBV3-1 and TRBJ1-2; D unclear. Trimming stripped 3 bases from V and 13 bases from J, with 12 bases between. The germline V gene encodes CDR1 LGHDT and CDR2 YNNKEL (reference sequence). The length of the CDR3 is 11 residues. In DNA, the CDR3 is TGTGCCAGCAGCCAGAAAAGGGAGGTCACCTTC. Translating it yields CASSQKREVTF.

On this clonotype: Its ends do not fully match the called genes, so a read error is possible. V and J are TRBV19 and TRBJ1-1, with D uncertain. This CDR3 has 13 residues. Germline V gives CDR1 LNHDA, CDR2 SQIVND (reference sequence). CDR3 DNA sequence: TGTGCCAGTAGTACTAAGGTGAAAACTGAAGCTTTCTTT. The encoded protein is CASSTKVKTEAFF.

CDR3 DNA sequence: TGTGCCAGCAGCTCTCATGGGGGGGACAGGCCAATGAACACTGAAGCTTTCTTT. It translates to CASSSHGGDRPMNTEAFF. The chain couples TRBV9 to TRBJ1-1; 8 bases are shared with TRBD1. After removal of 4 bases from V and 0 bases from J, the junction contained 14 bases not matched to a gene. This CDR3 has 18 residues. The germline gives CDR1 SGDLS, CDR2 YYNGEE. The full variable domain, its missing parts supplied by reference TRBV9 and TRBJ1-1, is DSGVTQTPKHLITATGQRVTLRCSPRSGDLSVYWYQQSLDQGLQFLIQYYNGEERAKGNILERFSAQQFPDLHSELNLSSLELGDSALYFCASSSHGGDRPMNTEAFFGQGTRLTVV.

CDR3: CASSITGSSTDTQYF. The DNA for the CDR3 is TGTGCCAGCTCGATTACAGGGTCGAGCACAGATACGCAGTATTTT. This chain connects TRBV27 to TRBJ2-3; a weak D match, TRBD1 (6 bases). Trimming left V 8 bases short and J 0 bases short, with 15 bases between. This CDR3 has 15 residues. Germline V CDR1 and CDR2: MNHEY, SMNVEV (reference sequence).

Here the CDR3 reads CASSAFRQGRNYGYTF. As DNA, the CDR3 is TGTGCCAGCAGCGCCTTCCGACAGGGTAGAAACTATGGCTACACCTTC. The chain employs TRBV9 and TRBJ1-2, with TRBD1 matching 7 bases. Germline trimming cut 3 bases from V and 2 bases from J; bases unmatched to any gene: 10. Germline CDR1 and CDR2: SGDLS and YYNGEE. The CDR3 has 16 residues.

The sample holds many counts of this clonotype. The chain couples TRBV28 to TRBJ1-1; TRBD1 aligns across 9 bases. Germline V lookup: CDR1 MDHEN, CDR2 SYDVKM. This CDR3 contains 15 residues. V gave up 3 bases and J gave up 3 bases; unmatched junction bases: 5. DNA of the CDR3: TGTGCCAGCAGTTTTCAACGGACAGGGGACACTGAAGCTTTCTTT. Translated: CASSFQRTGDTEAFF.

Only a few counts were recorded for this clonotype. This chain joins TRBV29-1 and TRBJ2-3; D is unresolved. The germline gives CDR1 SQVTM, CDR2 ANQGSEA. The V gene lost 0 bases and the J gene lost 2 bases, with 6 bases spanning the gap. The CDR3 contains 13 residues. CDR3 nucleotide sequence: TGCAGCGTTGAAGATCACGCCACAGATACGCAGTATTTT. Amino acid sequence: CSVEDHATDTQYF.

This clonotype was counted only a few times. This chain uses TRBV4-1 with TRBJ1-5; 9 bases are shared with TRBD1. After removal of 3 bases from V and 5 bases from J, the junction contained 8 bases not matched to a gene. The germline CDR1 and CDR2 sequences are MGHRA and YSYEKL. This CDR3 comprises 16 residues. The CDR3 DNA sequence: TGCGCCAGCAGCCATCCGGGACAGGGCCGAGATCAGCCCCAGCATTTT. Protein sequence: CASSHPGQGRDQPQHF.

This clonotype was counted only a few times. V is TRBV2 and J is TRBJ2-3; 14 bases match TRBD2. V shed 6 bases and J 2 bases; nucleotides not matched to a gene: 4. CDR3 size: 16 residues. Germline values: CDR1 SNHLY, CDR2 FYNNEI. The CDR3 DNA is TGTGCCAGCAGGGGGACTAGCGGGAGTTTCACAGATACGCAGTATTTT. Protein product: CASRGTSGSFTDTQYF.

This clonotype was counted a few times. This rearrangement joins TRBV20-1 to TRBJ2-5, with a tentative D call TRBD2 (6 bases). This CDR3 contains 15 residues. Trimming cost V 6 bases and J 2 bases, with 19 bases left between them. Germline values: CDR1 DFQATT, CDR2 SNEGSKA (reference sequence). The CDR3 protein is CSAPTSRGGQETQYF. In DNA, the CDR3 is TGCAGTGCCCCCACGTCCAGAGGAGGGCAAGAGACCCAGTACTTC.

CDR3 in DNA: TGTGCCAGCTCACCGCCCGGTGGCAGGGGGCTCGAGCAGTACTTC. Amino acid sequence: CASSPPGGRGLEQYF. This chain joins TRBV18 and TRBJ2-7, with 8 nucleotides matching TRBD1. The CDR3 has 15 residues. V dropped 3 bases and J dropped 6; count of bases not matched to a gene: 10. CDR1 is KGHSH, CDR2 LQKENI, per germline.

The gene calls are TRBV6-2 or TRBV6-3 and TRBJ2-1; D remains unclear. The CDR3 consists of 14 residues. Germline V gene lookup returns CDR1 MNHEY and CDR2 SVGEGT. V was shortened by 2 bases and J by 0 bases, with 5 bases between the two germline ends. The CDR3 DNA follows: TGTGCCAGCAGTTACGGGATCTCCTACAATGAGCAGTTCTTC. Translation gives CASSYGISYNEQFF.

This clonotype was seen a handful of times. CDR3 coding DNA: TGTGCCAGCAGTGGTGAACTGGGTACGAACACCGGGGAGCTGTTTTTT. It encodes CASSGELGTNTGELFF. The V and J genes are TRBV6-4 and TRBJ2-2; D remains ambiguous. CDR3 length: 16 residues. Deletions cut 4 bases from V and 0 bases from J, with 12 bases between. Germline values: CDR1 MRHNA, CDR2 SNTAGT.

This clonotype showed up just once. This may be a read error: a much more frequent sequence differs by one nucleotide. V usage is TRBV6-2 or TRBV6-3 and J usage is TRBJ2-1; tentatively, D is TRBD2 (6 bases). The ends were cut back, 5 bases at V and 5 bases at J, with 25 bases in the middle. Germline V gives CDR1 MNHEY, CDR2 SVGEGT. This CDR3 is built from 18 residues. CDR3 loop: CASSESEPGLRRHNEQFF. CDR3 sequence (DNA): TGTGCCAGCAGTGAGTCTGAGCCGGGACTCCGACGACACAATGAGCAGTTCTTC.

This clonotype was counted a single time. The chain links TRBV25-1 to TRBJ1-4; maybe TRBD1 (6 bases). Trimming left V 7 bases short and J 9 bases short, with 21 bases between. The length of the CDR3 is 15 residues. Per the germline V gene, CDR1 is MGHDK and CDR2 is SYGVNS. CDR3 nucleotides: TGTGCCAGCACCGCCCGGCAGGGGTCTTTTCAAAAACTGTTTTTT. It specifies CASTARQGSFQKLFF.

The chain couples TRBV6-6 to TRBJ2-3; D uncertain. The V and J ends lost 0 bases and 2 bases respectively, with 3 bases between them. The CDR3 totals 13 residues. Germline lookup yields CDR1 MNHNY and CDR2 SVGAGI (reference sequence). DNA for the CDR3: TGTGCCAGCAGTTACTCCACCACAGATACGCAGTATTTT. Translation: CASSYSTTDTQYF.

This clonotype was detected a few times. The J gene is TRBJ2-2, the V gene TRBV7-9; D gene uncertain. This CDR3 region has 13 residues. Germline CDR1 reads SEHNR; CDR2 reads FQNEAQ (reference sequence). With 5 bases removed from V and 5 bases from J, the gap between germline ends came to 9 bases. CDR3 sequence: CASSAFGTGELFF. The CDR3 DNA follows: TGTGCCAGCAGCGCTTTCGGGACCGGGGAGCTGTTTTTT. Looking up the rest from reference TRBV7-9 and TRBJ2-2 gives the full variable domain: DTGVSQNPRHKITKRGQNVTFRCDPISEHNRLYWYRQTLGQGPEFLTYFQNEAQLEKSRLLSDRFSAERPKGSFSTLEIQRTEQGDSAMYLCASSAFGTGELFFGEGSRLTVL.

The chain has TRBV6-2 or TRBV6-3 and TRBJ2-4; a possible D gene is TRBD2 (5 bases). Trimming left V 0 bases short and J 0 bases short, with 12 bases between. Germline V gene lookup returns CDR1 MNHEY and CDR2 SVGEGT. This CDR3 has 17 residues. CDR3 sequence (DNA): TGTGCCAGCAGTTACTCGAGGGTTACGGTAGCCAAAAACATTCAGTACTTC. It translates to CASSYSRVTVAKNIQYF.

This clonotype has a count of ten or more. The chain employs TRBV11-2 and TRBJ2-5; D gene uncertain. Germline CDR1 and CDR2: SGHAT and FQNNGV. Trimming cost V 0 bases and J 1 base, with 9 bases left between them. This CDR3 contains 15 residues. DNA for the CDR3: TGTGCCAGCAGCTTAGATGCCGGGCCCCAAGAGACCCAGTACTTC. Protein sequence: CASSLDAGPQETQYF.

This clonotype was recorded at least ten times. The chain uses TRBV2 and TRBJ2-5; D ambiguous. The CDR3 sequence is 15 residues long. Germline-derived CDR1 and CDR2 are SNHLY and FYNNEI. The V gene lost 4 bases and the J gene lost 2 bases, with 14 bases spanning the gap. CDR3 protein: CASSGLGYSQETQYF. CDR3 bases: TGTGCCAGCAGTGGGCTCGGTTACAGTCAAGAGACCCAGTACTTC.

This clonotype turned up a few times. Given a much more abundant clone one base away, this may be a read error. The V call is TRBV12-3 or TRBV12-4, the J call TRBJ1-1; D uncertain. This CDR3 has 13 amino acids. Trimming stripped 3 bases from V and 0 bases from J, with 5 bases between. The chain's CDR3 is CASSFGLNTEAFF. DNA of the CDR3: TGTGCCAGCAGTTTTGGGTTGAACACTGAAGCTTTCTTT.

This clonotype was seen just once. The rearrangement links TRBV28 to TRBJ1-5; 8 bases map to TRBD1. V lost 7 bases and J lost 6; bases outside the gene matches: 11. CDR1 MDHEN and CDR2 SYDVKM come from the germline V gene. This CDR3 region has 15 residues. CDR3 in DNA: TGTGCCAGCACCCCACAGGGGGAATTTCGTCAGCCCCAGCATTTT. It translates to CASTPQGEFRQPQHF.

Many counts were recorded for this clonotype. The J gene is TRBJ1-1, the V gene TRBV19; a possible D gene is TRBD1 (5 bases). In germline, CDR1 is LNHDA, CDR2 SQIVND (reference sequence). V was pared by 4 bases and J by 8 bases, with 11 bases between. The CDR3 is made up of 12 amino acids. The CDR3 region is CASSTPGWEAFF. DNA for the CDR3: TGTGCCAGTAGTACCCCAGGGTGGGAAGCTTTCTTT.

This clonotype was recorded many times. This rearrangement joins TRBV11-3 to TRBJ2-5, with TRBD2 matching 10 bases. The ends lost 6 bases at V and 4 bases at J; junction bases unmatched: 11. Germline V CDR1 and CDR2: SGHNT, YENEEA. This CDR3 spans 16 amino acids. CDR3 sequence (DNA): TGTGCCAGCAGTCCCCCACTAGCGGGACCCGGAGAGACCCAGTACTTC. Translated, it gives CASSPPLAGPGETQYF.

This clonotype was recorded many times. This chain uses TRBV2 with TRBJ2-7; D possibly corresponds to TRBD1 (6 bases). V lost 11 bases, J lost 6 bases, and 17 bases lay in between. Germline CDR1 SNHLY, CDR2 FYNNEI. The CDR3 totals 12 residues. The CDR3, as DNA: TGTGCCGGGGGACAACGATCGGGCGAGCAGTACTTC. The encoded protein is CAGGQRSGEQYF. The full variable domain, completed using reference TRBV2 and TRBJ2-7, is EPEVTQTPSHQVTQMGQEVILRCVPISNHLYFYWYRQILGQKVEFLVSFYNNEISEKSEIFDDQFSVERPDGSNFTLKIRSTKLEDSAMYFCAGGQRSGEQYFGPGTRLTVT.